One TCR beta chain is described in this entry. CDR3 length equals 12 residues. From germline, CDR1 is MDHEN and CDR2 SYDVKM. V gave up 1 base and J gave up 3 bases, with 3 bases separating them. These data come from a study of siplizumab effects on memory and regulatory T cells. Sequencing used immunoSEQ multiplex PCR; TCRdb keeps in-frame clones, though not all of them. Counted here are some 40,000 clones, roughly nine tenths occurring once; the ten biggest clones make up 0.25%. The sample consisted of naive CD4+ T cells sorted from blood. This receptor was taken from a human donor in good health. The chain joins TRBV28 to TRBJ1-1, with D unresolved. The CDR3 nucleotides read TGTGCCAGCAGTTTATCTTACACTGAAGCTTTCTTT. As protein: CASSLSYTEAFF. Drawing the rest from reference TRBV28 and TRBJ1-1, the complete variable domain is DVKVTQSSRYLVKRTGEKVFLECVQDMDHENMFWYRQDPGLGLRLIYFSYDVKMKEKGDIPEGYSVSREKKERFSLILESASTNQTSMYLCASSLSYTEAFFGQGTRLTVV.